The sequence of this T cell receptor beta chain was determined in a study of beta chain features in type 1 diabetes (dated by TCRdb to 2017 to 2018). Study-level background: Patients and healthy donors did not differ in mean age, gender distribution, total cell number or subset yield. Regulatory and stem cell-like memory subsets were isolated from only 8 patients and about eight healthy donors, whereas naive and central memory subsets came from all 30 or so donors. A total of about 99,000,000 sorted cells were examined across all samples, and RNA yield correlated strongly with the number of cells per subset. The study compared TCRB repertoires of sorted circulating CD4+ T cell subsets between recently diagnosed type 1 diabetes patients and matched healthy donors.

Each donor gave one peripheral blood draw, roughly 120 mL on average, collected into heparinised tubes. A BD FACSAria II was used to sort naive, central memory, regulatory and stem cell-like memory CD4+ T cells with a panel that included CD45RO, CCR7, CD25, CD127, CD95 and CD27. All sorted populations exceeded 95% purity. PBMCs were separated immediately by Lymphoprep density gradient centrifugation and were stained directly, without being cultured. To minimize batch effects, samples were stained and sorted in pairs, one healthy donor with one patient per experiment. Trimming removed 4 bases from V and 8 bases from J; the gene matches leave 4 bases unexplained. CDR1 and CDR2, looked up from the germline V gene, are SNHLY and FYNNEI. The CDR3 has 13 amino acids, counting the end cysteine and phenylalanine. The entry retains the CDR3 DNA only, 39 bases that are in frame from base 1. All of the isolated RNA was reverse transcribed with the High Capacity cDNA Reverse Transcription Kit, so expressed TCRB transcripts were sequenced. Deep immunoSEQ sequencing was applied to naive, central memory and regulatory T cell samples, giving an average of about 3.4 million total reads per sample. Sorted cells were lysed in RLT buffer, and RNA was extracted using DNase-treated RNeasy Micro or Mini kits according to cell number. Each cell subset was processed on its own to prevent cross-contamination, while patient and healthy donor samples were processed together. TCRB sequences were amplified from cDNA with the immunoSEQ multiplex PCR, producing 87-bp fragments spanning the CDR3 region. Sequencing of the amplicons was performed on the Illumina HiSeq platform. The original pipeline was this. PCR bias was corrected computationally using synthetic template baselines, and reads within Hamming distance 2 were collapsed, with unmergeable singletons discarded. Reads were aligned against IMGT so that V, D and J genes, CDR3 length and insertions or deletions at six rearrangement sites could be assigned. Within each subset, clonotype counts were normalized to the number of sorted cells before true diversity and Gini coefficients were calculated with the tcR R package. Repertoire sharing was quantified using the overlap coefficient calculated on TCRB nucleotide sequences. Out-of-frame TCRB sequences from naive cells were analyzed as a proxy for the pre-selection repertoire. TCRdb obtained this table from immuneACCESS and retained in-frame rearrangements with V and J assigned. These tables miss some clones; where compared with another copy, unresolved V genes account for less than half of the shortfall, and the remainder is unexplained. V and J calls and clone size are those listed in that table; D and trimming were worked out from the DNA. The sample table lists around 340,000 clones, 15% to 20% of them with a count of one. The top ten hold approximately 0.043% of the sample.

Study-level results and caveats: Naive, central memory and regulatory TCRB repertoires appeared to be more similar among patients than among healthy donors. Type 1 diabetes patients showed a moderate but significant shortening of TCRB CDR3 length in all four CD4+ subsets. Shorter templates might be favored by PCR, yet because patient and control samples were amplified and corrected together, any such skew would affect both groups equally. Because cDNA was sequenced instead of genomic DNA, highly expressing activated cells could be over-represented, though the groups showed no difference in activation or CD3 levels. Patients with type 1 diabetes made fewer insertions and deleted more nucleotides at VDJ recombination sites, implying thymic rearrangement abnormalities. Because small numbers of individuals were included in the HLA sub-analyses, any influence of HLA type on TCRB rearrangement was left unresolved.

This clone has more than one count but fewer than ten. This clone's antigen is unknown. Qualities for individual bases were not recorded, and no much larger clone is one base off. Sequencing was carried out using naive CD4+ T cells from blood. The cell subset or site label on this specimen signifies: true naive CD4+ T cells. The TCR comes from a woman under 30 in good health. Recombination connected TRBV2 to TRBJ1-2, and 10 bases in between align with TRBD1. CDR3 sequence: CASSGQGAEGYTF. In nucleotides, the sequence is TGTGCCAGCAGTGGACAGGGGGCAGAAGGCTACACCTTC. The CDR3 plus the reference TRBV2 and TRBJ1-2 genes for the other parts give the full variable domain: EPEVTQTPSHQVTQMGQEVILRCVPISNHLYFYWYRQILGQKVEFLVSFYNNEISEKSEIFDDQFSVERPDGSNFTLKIRSTKLEDSAMYFCASSGQGAEGYTFGSGTRLTVV.